A single TCR beta chain is shown here with its context. As yet, its antigen is unknown. TCR beta CDR3 regions were amplified from RNA. First-round RT-PCR of the TCR CDR3 relied on the HTBI primer set. TCRdb analysed the multiplex PCR reads with MiXCR anew, one entry per CDR3 protein. This table holds about 610,000 distinct CDR3 sequences, 16% found once. These data are taken from a study of T cells in Graves' hyperthyroidism and ophthalmopathy. Study-wide results and caveats: Most expanded thyroid clonotypes above 0.001 recurred in blood.

Any patient presenting with uncontrolled infection, other autoimmune disease, pregnancy or lactation was left out. The PBMCs had their origin in around 9.1 ml of fresh peripheral blood. The germline gives CDR1 MNHEY, CDR2 SMNVEV (reference sequence). The CDR3 contains 13 residues. Trimming shortened V by 3 bases and J by 7 bases, and 10 bases separated the two germline ends. Sequenced input: blood. This clonotype was obtained from a woman in her thirties or forties with Graves' ophthalmopathy. The rearrangement uses TRBV27 and TRBJ1-5; possible D gene TRBD1, 5 bases. Here the CDR3 reads CASSLGRRQPQHF. The CDR3 DNA is TGTGCCAGCAGTTTGGGACGGCGCCAGCCCCAGCATTTT.